Below, 5 T cell receptor beta chains from the same sample are listed, as sequenced in a study of T cell repertoires in cytomegalovirus infection. These receptors' antigens are unknown. TCRdb called the reads again in MiXCR, with one record for every CDR3 protein. The data show 700,000 to 900,000 distinct CDR3 sequences, 25% to 30% seen once. Source: cultured CD8+ T cells from PBMCs, taken from culture after CMV antigen stimulation. The receptors stem from a human donor in good health (CMV status not recorded). Some clones in this sample may be carry-over from other donors' samples.

This chain links TRBV12-3 or TRBV12-4 with TRBJ1-2; D is perhaps TRBD1 (6 bases). V was cut by 5 bases and J by 1 base, with 14 bases left in between. This CDR3 contains 15 residues. The CDR3 DNA follows: TGTGCCAGCAGTCCGACGGACAGTTTTAACTATGGCTACACCTTC. The encoded protein is CASSPTDSFNYGYTF.

This clonotype was seen more than once but under ten times. The chain links TRBV6-6 to TRBJ2-7, with 9 bases matching TRBD2. The CDR3 spans 13 residues. The trim removed 5 bases at V and 2 bases at J, leaving 1 base unmatched. From germline, CDR1 is MNHNY and CDR2 SVGAGI (reference sequence). CDR3 protein: CASSSGGTYEQYF. The CDR3 DNA follows: TGTGCCAGCAGTAGCGGGGGGACCTACGAGCAGTACTTC.

This clonotype was found a few times. The chain has TRBV15 and TRBJ2-2; 10 nucleotides line up with TRBD2. Germline assignment: CDR1 LNHNV and CDR2 YYDKDF (reference sequence). This CDR3 spans 16 amino acids. The trim removed 5 bases at V and 5 bases at J, leaving 8 bases unmatched. The CDR3 loop is CATSFGTSVYTGELFF. The CDR3 DNA is TGTGCCACCAGCTTCGGGACTAGCGTTTATACCGGGGAGCTGTTTTTT. The variable domain in full, with the rest retrieved from reference TRBV15 and TRBJ2-2, is DAMVIQNPRYQVTQFGKPVTLSCSQTLNHNVMYWYQQKSSQAPKLLFHYYDKDFNNEADTPDNFQSRRPNTSFCFLDIRSPGLGDTAMYLCATSFGTSVYTGELFFGEGSRLTVL.

The chain employs TRBV19 and TRBJ1-1, with TRBD1 as a possible D gene (5 bases). This CDR3 contains 13 residues. Trimming left V 10 bases short and J 4 bases short, with 16 bases between. Germline values: CDR1 LNHDA, CDR2 SQIVND (reference sequence). CDR3 DNA sequence: TGTGCCACCACGGATGACAGTGGCACTGAAGCTTTCTTT. Amino acid sequence: CATTDDSGTEAFF.

About this clonotype: A much larger clonotype is one base distant, so this may be a read error. This chain links TRBV9 with TRBJ2-1; 13 nucleotides line up with TRBD2. This CDR3 spans 15 amino acids. V shed 0 bases, J shed 7 bases, and the junction held 1 base outside the gene matches. CDR1 and CDR2 (germline): SGDLS, YYNGEE. The CDR3 loop is CASSVATSGGNEQFF. CDR3 DNA: TGTGCCAGCAGCGTAGCGACTAGCGGGGGGAATGAGCAGTTCTTC.